The entry that follows covers one TCR beta chain sequence. Its target is unknown. These data come from a study of cytomegalovirus exposure and HLA in healthy donors. Study-wide background: Most donors, roughly 77% of over 300 genotyped, fell in the Caucasian-associated ancestry cluster. Study-wide results and limits: An ancestry cluster, one associated with Asian ancestry, reportedly showed fewer N-insertions than the approximately 670-donor mean in a later analysis.

The PCR employed 60 Vbeta primers together with 13 Jbeta primers. Only in-frame clones appear in the TCRdb table, and some are missing; sequencing was by immunoSEQ multiplex PCR. This sample has 100,000 to 150,000 clones, with around 72% found just once. Trimming took 8 bases from V and 3 from J; bases not matched to a gene: 4. Germline CDR1 and CDR2: MGHDK and SYGVNS. The CDR3 sequence is 13 residues long. This rearrangement joins TRBV25-1 to TRBJ2-4, with 7 bases matching TRBD1. Sequenced input: PBMCs. The clonotype originates from a woman between 40 and 50 years old in good health and CMV-seronegative. CDR3 DNA sequence: TGTGCCAGCTCTACAGGGGACAAAAACATTCAGTACTTC. Its protein is CASSTGDKNIQYF.